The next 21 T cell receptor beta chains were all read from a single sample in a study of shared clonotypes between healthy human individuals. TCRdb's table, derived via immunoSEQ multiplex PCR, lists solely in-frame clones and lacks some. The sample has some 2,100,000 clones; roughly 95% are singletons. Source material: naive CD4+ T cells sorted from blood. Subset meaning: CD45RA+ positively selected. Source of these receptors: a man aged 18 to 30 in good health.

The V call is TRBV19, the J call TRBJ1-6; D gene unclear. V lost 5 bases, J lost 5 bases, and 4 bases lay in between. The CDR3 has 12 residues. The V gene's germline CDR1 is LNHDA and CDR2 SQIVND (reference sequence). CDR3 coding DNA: TGTGCCAGTAGTCGGGATAATTCACCCCTCCACTTT. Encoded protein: CASSRDNSPLHF.

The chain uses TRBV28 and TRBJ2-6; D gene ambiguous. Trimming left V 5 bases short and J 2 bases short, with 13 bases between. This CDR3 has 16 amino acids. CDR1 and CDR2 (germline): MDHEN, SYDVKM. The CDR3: CASSTQRETGANVLTF. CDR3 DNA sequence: TGTGCCAGCAGTACCCAAAGAGAAACTGGGGCCAACGTCCTGACTTTC.

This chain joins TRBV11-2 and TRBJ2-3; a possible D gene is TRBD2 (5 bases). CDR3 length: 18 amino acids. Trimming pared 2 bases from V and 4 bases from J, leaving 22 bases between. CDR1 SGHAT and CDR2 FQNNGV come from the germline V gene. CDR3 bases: TGTGCCAGCAGCTTAAAGAGGGTCAGCTTATTTGGGTCAGATACGCAGTATTTT. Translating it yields CASSLKRVSLFGSDTQYF.

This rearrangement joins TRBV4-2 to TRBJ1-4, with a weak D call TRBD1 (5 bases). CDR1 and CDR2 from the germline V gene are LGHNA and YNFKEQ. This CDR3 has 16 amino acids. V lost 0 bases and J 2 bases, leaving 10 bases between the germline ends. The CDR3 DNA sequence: TGTGCCAGCAGCCAAGATTATGGGGGGACTAATGAAAAACTGTTTTTT. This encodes CASSQDYGGTNEKLFF.

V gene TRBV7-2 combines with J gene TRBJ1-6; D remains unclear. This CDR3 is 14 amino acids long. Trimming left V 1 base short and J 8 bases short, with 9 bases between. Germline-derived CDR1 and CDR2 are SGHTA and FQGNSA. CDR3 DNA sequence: TGTGCCAGCAGCTTAGGAGGCCAGTATTCACCCCTCCACTTT. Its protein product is CASSLGGQYSPLHF.

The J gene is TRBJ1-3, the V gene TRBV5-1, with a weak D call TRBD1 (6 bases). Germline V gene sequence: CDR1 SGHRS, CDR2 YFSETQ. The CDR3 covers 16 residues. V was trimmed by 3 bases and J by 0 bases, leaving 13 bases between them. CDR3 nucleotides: TGCGCCAGCAGCTGGGATGAGACAGGCTCTGGAAACACCATATATTTT. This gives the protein CASSWDETGSGNTIYF.

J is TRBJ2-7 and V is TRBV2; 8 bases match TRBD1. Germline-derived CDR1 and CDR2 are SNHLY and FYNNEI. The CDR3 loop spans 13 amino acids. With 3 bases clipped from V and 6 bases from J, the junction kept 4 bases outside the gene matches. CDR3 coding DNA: TGTGCCAGCAGTGATACAGGGGGGTCCGAGCAGTACTTC. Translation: CASSDTGGSEQYF.

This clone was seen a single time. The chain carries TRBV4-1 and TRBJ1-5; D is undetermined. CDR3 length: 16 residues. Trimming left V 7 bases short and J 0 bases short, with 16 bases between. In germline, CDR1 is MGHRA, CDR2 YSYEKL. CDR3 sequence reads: CASTAEGGVSNQPQHF. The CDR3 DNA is TGCGCCAGCACCGCGGAAGGTGGTGTTAGCAATCAGCCCCAGCATTTT.

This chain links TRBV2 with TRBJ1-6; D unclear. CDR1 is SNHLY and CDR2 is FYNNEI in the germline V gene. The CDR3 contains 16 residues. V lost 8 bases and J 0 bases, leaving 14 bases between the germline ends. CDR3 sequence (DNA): TGTGCCAGCTCCTGGCAGCCGAGCTCCTATAATTCACCCCTCCACTTT. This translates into CASSWQPSSYNSPLHF. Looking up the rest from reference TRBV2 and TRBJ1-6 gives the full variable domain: EPEVTQTPSHQVTQMGQEVILRCVPISNHLYFYWYRQILGQKVEFLVSFYNNEISEKSEIFDDQFSVERPDGSNFTLKIRSTKLEDSAMYFCASSWQPSSYNSPLHFGNGTRLTVT.

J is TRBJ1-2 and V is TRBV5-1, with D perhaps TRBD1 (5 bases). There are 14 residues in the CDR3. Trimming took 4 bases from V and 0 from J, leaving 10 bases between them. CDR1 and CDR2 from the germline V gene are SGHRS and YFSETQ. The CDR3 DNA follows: TGCGCCAGCAGCCCGGACACTCCTAACTATGGCTACACCTTC. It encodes CASSPDTPNYGYTF. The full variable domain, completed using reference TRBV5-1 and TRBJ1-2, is KAGVTQTPRYLIKTRGQQVTLSCSPISGHRSVSWYQQTPGQGLQFLFEYFSETQRNKGNFPGRFSGRQFSNSRSEMNVSTLELGDSALYLCASSPDTPNYGYTFGSGTRLTVV.

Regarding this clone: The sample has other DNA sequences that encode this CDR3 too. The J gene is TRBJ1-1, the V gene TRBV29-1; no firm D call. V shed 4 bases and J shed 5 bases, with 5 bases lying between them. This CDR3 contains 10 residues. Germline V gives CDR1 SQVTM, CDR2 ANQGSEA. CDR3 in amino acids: CSVGGTEAFF. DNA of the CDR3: TGCAGCGTTGGAGGTACTGAAGCTTTCTTT.

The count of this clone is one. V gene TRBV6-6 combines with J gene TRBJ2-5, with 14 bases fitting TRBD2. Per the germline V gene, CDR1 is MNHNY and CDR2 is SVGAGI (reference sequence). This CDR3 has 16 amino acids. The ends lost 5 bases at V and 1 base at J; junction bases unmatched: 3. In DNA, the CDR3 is TGTGCCAGCAGTCGGACTAGCGGGGGGCCCCAAGAGACCCAGTACTTC. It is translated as CASSRTSGGPQETQYF.

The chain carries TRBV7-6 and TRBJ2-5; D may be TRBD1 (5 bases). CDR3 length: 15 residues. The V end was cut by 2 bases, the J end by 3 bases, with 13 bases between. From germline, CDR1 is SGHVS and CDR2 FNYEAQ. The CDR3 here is CASSLMPVDKETQYF. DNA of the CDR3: TGTGCCAGCAGCTTAATGCCAGTGGACAAAGAGACCCAGTACTTC. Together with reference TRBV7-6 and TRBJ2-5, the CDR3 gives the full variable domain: GAGVSQSPRYKVTKRGQDVALRCDPISGHVSLYWYRQALGQGPEFLTYFNYEAQQDKSGLPNDRFSAERPEGSISTLTIQRTEQRDSAMYRCASSLMPVDKETQYFGPGTRLLVL.

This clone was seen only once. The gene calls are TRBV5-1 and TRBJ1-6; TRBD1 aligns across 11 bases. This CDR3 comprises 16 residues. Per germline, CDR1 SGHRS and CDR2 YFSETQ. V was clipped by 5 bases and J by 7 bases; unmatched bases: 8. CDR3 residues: CASRYAGTGGNSPLHF. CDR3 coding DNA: TGCGCCAGCAGGTACGCCGGGACAGGGGGAAATTCACCCCTCCACTTT.

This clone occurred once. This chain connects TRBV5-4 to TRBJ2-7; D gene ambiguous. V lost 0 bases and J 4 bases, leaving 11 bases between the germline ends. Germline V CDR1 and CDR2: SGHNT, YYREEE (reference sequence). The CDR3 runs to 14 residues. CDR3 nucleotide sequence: TGTGCCAGCAGCTTGGCCACAGTATCGTACGAGCAGTACTTC. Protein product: CASSLATVSYEQYF.

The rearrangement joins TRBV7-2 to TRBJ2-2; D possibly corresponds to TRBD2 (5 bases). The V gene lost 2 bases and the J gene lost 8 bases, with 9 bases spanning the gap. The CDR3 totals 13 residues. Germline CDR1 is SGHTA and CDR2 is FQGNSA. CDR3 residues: CASSLLASGELFF. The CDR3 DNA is TGTGCCAGCAGCTTACTAGCTTCGGGGGAGCTGTTTTTT.

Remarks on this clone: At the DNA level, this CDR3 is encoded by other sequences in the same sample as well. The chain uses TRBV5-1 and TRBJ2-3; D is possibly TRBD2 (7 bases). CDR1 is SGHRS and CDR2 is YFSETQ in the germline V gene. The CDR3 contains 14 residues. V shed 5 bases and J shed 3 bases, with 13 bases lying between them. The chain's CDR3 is CASRIRGGTDTQYF. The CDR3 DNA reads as TGCGCCAGCAGAATAAGGGGGGGTACAGATACGCAGTATTTT.

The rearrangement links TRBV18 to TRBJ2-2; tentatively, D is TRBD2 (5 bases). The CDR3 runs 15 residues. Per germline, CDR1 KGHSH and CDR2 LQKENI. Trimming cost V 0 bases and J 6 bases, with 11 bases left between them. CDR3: CASSPPIGSAGELFF. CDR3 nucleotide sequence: TGTGCCAGCTCACCACCGATAGGGAGCGCCGGGGAGCTGTTTTTT.

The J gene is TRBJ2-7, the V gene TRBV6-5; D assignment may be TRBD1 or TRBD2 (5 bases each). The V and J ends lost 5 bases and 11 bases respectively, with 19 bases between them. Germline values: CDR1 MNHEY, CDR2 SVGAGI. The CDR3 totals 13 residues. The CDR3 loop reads CASSQGTSEWKYF. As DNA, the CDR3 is TGTGCCAGCAGTCAAGGGACCTCCGAATGGAAGTACTTC.

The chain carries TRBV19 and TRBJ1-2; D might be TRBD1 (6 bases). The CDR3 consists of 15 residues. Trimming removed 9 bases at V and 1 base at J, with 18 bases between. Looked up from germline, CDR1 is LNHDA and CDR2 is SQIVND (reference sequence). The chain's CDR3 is CASSVTGTINYGYTF. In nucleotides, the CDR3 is TGTGCCAGCAGCGTAACCGGGACAATTAACTATGGCTACACCTTC.

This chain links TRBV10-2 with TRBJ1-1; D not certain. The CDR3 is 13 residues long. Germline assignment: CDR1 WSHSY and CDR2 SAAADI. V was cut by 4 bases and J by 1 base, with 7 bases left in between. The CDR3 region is CASSAQKNTEAFF. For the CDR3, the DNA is TGCGCCAGCAGTGCTCAGAAGAACACTGAAGCTTTCTTT.